The sequence of this T cell receptor (beta chain) was determined in a study of cytomegalovirus exposure and HLA in healthy donors. General study findings and limits: Cytomegalovirus status, reportedly, was diagnosed with high specificity and sensitivity by the classifier.

The CDR3 spans 13 residues. V was pared by 5 bases and J by 1 base, with 8 bases between. The germline gives CDR1 SGHVS, CDR2 FNYEAQ. A remark on this clone: Its target is not known.

Both 60 Vbeta primers and 13 Jbeta primers went into the PCR. Sequencing used immunoSEQ multiplex PCR; TCRdb keeps in-frame clones, though not all of them. Of about 140,000 clones listed, 77% were seen once; the top ten hold roughly 4.3%. This sequence was found in a male donor in good health and CMV-seronegative. The chain couples TRBV7-6 to TRBJ1-1; D might be TRBD1 (5 bases). The sequenced material came from PBMCs. CDR3 sequence: CASSRGGNTEAFF. The CDR3 nucleotides are TGTGCCAGCAGCCGCGGGGGGAACACTGAAGCTTTCTTT.